Ten or more counts support the clone carrying this T cell receptor beta chain. The study excluded patients with other autoimmune diseases, uncontrolled infections, pregnancy or lactation. This sample stems from a study of Graves' ophthalmopathy and Graves' hyperthyroidism. Investigators amplified TCR beta CDR3 regions from RNA transcripts. The first-round RT-PCR employed HTBI primers together with the Qiagen OneStep RT-PCR kit. A multiplex PCR was then performed as the second round. TCRdb reprocessed the multiplex PCR reads with MiXCR, giving one entry per CDR3 protein. The sample contains around 1.1 million distinct CDR3 sequences, about 38% of which appear only once. Trimming removed 5 bases from V and 4 bases from J, with 18 bases in between. The CDR3 totals 16 residues. Germline lookup yields CDR1 SEHNR and CDR2 FQNEAQ (reference sequence).

The clonotype comes from an adult man with Graves' hyperthyroidism. The sample comprised peripheral blood or thyroid tissue (not recorded which). The chain is built from TRBV7-9 and TRBJ1-5; D is perhaps TRBD1 (5 bases). CDR3 sequence: CASSAGSGTGNQPQHF. CDR3 sequence (DNA): TGTGCCAGCAGCGCCGGATCTGGGACGGGGAATCAGCCCCAGCATTTT.